This T cell receptor (beta chain) was obtained from a study of blood T cell repertoires in COVID-19. The table came from immunoSEQ multiplex PCR; TCRdb's copy has only in-frame clones and leaves some out. The sample lists approximately 200,000 clones; around 79% were seen once. Patients at the Seattle site were enrolled during active infection and followed longitudinally. Germline CDR1 reads SGHVS; CDR2 reads FQNEAQ. The CDR3 sequence is 21 residues long. With V trimmed by 1 base and J by 3 bases, 21 bases remained unmatched. This chain uses TRBV7-8 with TRBJ1-5; 7 nucleotides line up with TRBD1. The TCR sequence derives from a woman in her thirties or forties with COVID-19, enrolled during active disease. The sequencing input was peripheral blood. CDR3 loop: CASSLEARDSRLSDFNQPQHF. As DNA, the CDR3 is TGTGCCAGCAGCTTAGAGGCGCGGGACAGCAGACTTAGTGATTTCAATCAGCCCCAGCATTTT.